What follows are 2 T cell receptor beta chains derived from one specimen sequenced in a study of T cells in Graves' hyperthyroidism and ophthalmopathy. Researchers amplified the TCR beta CDR3 regions from RNA transcripts. A first-round RT-PCR of the TCR CDR3 used the HTBI primer set. TCRdb re-analysed the multiplex PCR reads in MiXCR, keeping a single row per CDR3 protein. The sample holds 600,000 or so distinct CDR3 sequences, 13% to 15% seen once. Specimen: blood. The receptors derive from a woman under 30 with Graves' ophthalmopathy.

V is TRBV19 and J is TRBJ1-1; D is unclear. Trimming took off 3 bases at V and 2 bases at J, with 7 bases between the two ends. Germline assignment: CDR1 LNHDA and CDR2 SQIVND (reference sequence). This CDR3 contains 13 residues. The CDR3 DNA reads as TGTGCCAGTAGTATCGCACCTAACACTGAAGCTTTCTTT. The encoded protein is CASSIAPNTEAFF.

There are many counts of this clonotype. This chain joins TRBV24-1 and TRBJ2-7; D is undetermined. CDR3 length: 15 amino acids. Germline CDR1 is KGHDR and CDR2 is SFDVKD. V lost 3 bases and J lost 2, with 13 bases in between. The CDR3 sequence: CATSDPGDNPYEQYF. The DNA of the CDR3 is TGTGCCACCAGTGATCCCGGAGACAACCCCTACGAGCAGTACTTC.